Listed here are 31 T cell receptor beta chains from one sample, sequenced in a study of T cells after posttransplantation cyclophosphamide. Only in-frame clones appear in the TCRdb table, and some are missing; sequencing was by immunoSEQ multiplex PCR. The sample has approximately 26,000 clones; about nine tenths are singletons. The specimen was PBMCs. The receptor set was obtained from a man in his fifties.

The chain joins TRBV10-3 to TRBJ2-7; TRBD1 matches 9 bases. The CDR3 is made up of 15 amino acids. V lost 3 bases, J lost 6 bases, and 9 bases stayed unmatched. Germline values: CDR1 ENHRY, CDR2 SYGVKD. The CDR3 is CAISDRDRESAEQYF. CDR3 coding DNA: TGTGCCATCAGTGACCGGGACAGGGAATCCGCCGAGCAGTACTTC.

This clone occurred a few times. The genes are TRBV7-3 and TRBJ2-7, with a possible D match to TRBD2 (8 bases). CDR3 length: 16 amino acids. In germline, CDR1 is SGHTA, CDR2 FQGTGA. V gave up 5 bases and J gave up 1 base, with 18 bases separating them. CDR3 nucleotides: TGTGCCAGCAGCCGGGGGGGGGACAGTATTTCCTACGAGCAGTACTTC. It codes for CASSRGGDSISYEQYF.

V gene TRBV19 combines with J gene TRBJ1-1, with D perhaps matching TRBD1 (6 bases). Between the trimmed V and J ends, which lost 3 bases and 6 bases, there was a span of 14 bases. In germline, CDR1 is LNHDA, CDR2 SQIVND (reference sequence). The CDR3 has 14 residues. This CDR3 reads CASSMGGGAPEAFF. The CDR3 DNA is TGTGCCAGTAGTATGGGTGGGGGCGCCCCTGAAGCTTTCTTT.

This chain uses TRBV18 with TRBJ2-2; tentative D call: TRBD1 (6 bases). The germline V gene has CDR1 KGHSH and CDR2 LQKENI. The CDR3 loop spans 15 amino acids. The V gene lost 3 bases and the J gene lost 1 base, with 9 bases spanning the gap. The CDR3 coding sequence is TGTGCCAGCTCACCTCGGACAGTGAACACCGGGGAGCTGTTTTTT. Protein: CASSPRTVNTGELFF. Variable domain in full (rest from reference TRBV18 and TRBJ2-2): NAGVMQNPRHLVRRRGQEARLRCSPMKGHSHVYWYRQLPEEGLKFMVYLQKENIIDESGMPKERFSAEFPKEGPSILRIQQVVRGDSAAYFCASSPRTVNTGELFFGEGSRLTVL.

CDR3 sequence (DNA): TGCGCCAGCAGCTTGGAACGAGGTAGCACAGATACGCAGTATTTT. Translating it yields CASSLERGSTDTQYF. The chain has TRBV5-1 and TRBJ2-3; no firm D call. The CDR3 is made up of 15 amino acids. V dropped 0 bases and J dropped 0 bases, with 8 bases sitting between them. Germline CDR1 SGHRS, CDR2 YFSETQ.

The genes are TRBV4-3 and TRBJ2-5, with 12 nucleotides matching TRBD2. The J call is in doubt because the DNA end fits TRBJ2-7 better. The germline V gene encodes CDR1 LGHNA and CDR2 YSLEER. This CDR3 contains 15 residues. CDR3 DNA: TGCGCCAGCAGTCTGACTAGCGGGGGTATCTACGAGCAGTACTTC. The encoded protein is CASSLTSGGIYEQYF.

The gene calls are TRBV20-1 and TRBJ2-2; the D is unclear. CDR1 and CDR2 (germline): DFQATT, SNEGSKA (reference sequence). Trimming removed 3 bases at V and 7 bases at J, with 6 bases between. The CDR3 is 11 residues long. The CDR3 DNA reads as TGCAGTGCTAGCCGGTACGGGGAGCTGTTTTTT. Its translation: CSASRYGELFF.

The chain joins TRBV6-6 to TRBJ2-7, with D unclear. CDR1 and CDR2 (germline): MNHNY, SVGAGI (reference sequence). With 2 bases removed from V and 2 bases from J, the gap between germline ends came to 7 bases. The CDR3 has 13 residues. The CDR3 region is CASSYDGAYEQYF. The CDR3 DNA is TGTGCCAGCAGTTACGACGGAGCCTACGAGCAGTACTTC.

The rearrangement joins TRBV19 to TRBJ1-1; D might be TRBD1 (5 bases). CDR3 length: 15 residues. The germline gives CDR1 LNHDA, CDR2 SQIVND (reference sequence). Trimming shortened V by 3 bases and J by 1 base, and 12 bases separated the two germline ends. CDR3 coding DNA: TGTGCCAGTAGTATCTTGGCAGGGTCGAACACTGAAGCTTTCTTT. Translating it yields CASSILAGSNTEAFF. The variable domain in full, completed from reference TRBV19 and TRBJ1-1, reads DGGITQSPKYLFRKEGQNVTLSCEQNLNHDAMYWYRQDPGQGLRLIYYSQIVNDFQKGDIAEGYSVSREKKESFPLTVTSAQKNPTAFYLCASSILAGSNTEAFFGQGTRLTVV.

The chain links TRBV5-8 to TRBJ2-1; D may be TRBD1 (5 bases). The CDR3 sequence is 13 residues long. V lost 1 base, J lost 3 bases, and 5 bases lay in between. Germline lookup yields CDR1 SGHTS and CDR2 YDEGEE. Here the CDR3 reads CASSLTGYNEQFF. The CDR3 DNA reads as TGTGCCAGCAGCTTGACAGGCTACAATGAGCAGTTCTTC.

Concerning this clone itself: Germline and junction disagree at one end, which may indicate a read error. The CDR3 is CASSGVKGNYGYIF. The CDR3, as DNA: TGTGCCAGCTCCGGTGTGAAGGGGAACTATGGCTACATCTTC. This sequence joins TRBV18 and TRBJ1-2, with D possibly TRBD1 on 5 matching bases. The CDR3 has 14 amino acids. Germline loops: CDR1 KGHSH, CDR2 LQKENI.

The rearrangement joins TRBV2 to TRBJ2-3; no reliable D call. Germline-derived CDR1 and CDR2 are SNHLY and FYNNEI. This CDR3 comprises 14 residues. Trimming removed 6 bases at V and 0 bases at J, with 10 bases between. The CDR3: CASRMTGSTDTQYF. For the CDR3, the DNA is TGTGCCAGCAGGATGACTGGAAGCACAGATACGCAGTATTTT.

The chain has TRBV6-5 and TRBJ1-5; D is uncertain. Between the trimmed V and J ends, which lost 5 bases and 6 bases, there was a span of 8 bases. CDR1 MNHEY and CDR2 SVGAGI come from the germline V gene. This CDR3 is built from 12 residues. The CDR3 loop is CASSNRVQPQHF. The CDR3 DNA is TGTGCCAGCAGTAACCGGGTTCAGCCCCAGCATTTT.

The chain recombines TRBV6-1 with TRBJ2-2, with 10 positions matching TRBD1. V was clipped by 2 bases and J by 8 bases; unmatched bases: 5. This CDR3 is 15 amino acids long. Germline V gene lookup returns CDR1 MNHNS and CDR2 SASEGT. Written as DNA, the CDR3 is TGTGCCAGCAGTGAAATGGGACAGGGGTATGGGGAGCTGTTTTTT. It translates to CASSEMGQGYGELFF.

The chain employs TRBV5-1 and TRBJ2-7; 9 positions match TRBD2. The J segment lost 5 bases and the V segment lost 3 bases, leaving 12 bases of the junction unmatched. The CDR3 totals 16 residues. Germline CDR1 SGHRS, CDR2 YFSETQ. CDR3 nucleotide sequence: TGCGCCAGCAGCTCCGGCCACGTGGCTAGCGGGGACGAGCAGTACTTC. The encoded protein is CASSSGHVASGDEQYF.

The rearrangement links TRBV4-1 to TRBJ2-7; 16 bases agree with TRBD2. The CDR3 runs to 21 residues. The junction had 17 bases not matched to a gene; V was cut back by 4 bases and J by 2 bases. Germline CDR1 is MGHRA and CDR2 is YSYEKL. CDR3 amino acids: CASSPHRPGLAGGRVAYEQYF. The CDR3 DNA sequence: TGCGCCAGCAGCCCCCACCGACCGGGACTAGCGGGAGGGCGGGTGGCCTACGAGCAGTACTTC.

The chain combines TRBV27 with TRBJ2-1; possible D gene TRBD1, 5 bases. Germline loops: CDR1 MNHEY, CDR2 SMNVEV (reference sequence). CDR3 size: 14 residues. Trimming removed 2 bases from V and 3 bases from J, with 8 bases in between. The DNA for the CDR3 is TGTGCCAGCAGTTTACGTCAGGGCTACAATGAGCAGTTCTTC. Translating gives CASSLRQGYNEQFF.

The rearrangement joins TRBV30 to TRBJ1-1; 7 nucleotides align to TRBD1. The V segment lost 5 bases and the J segment 4 bases; nucleotides outside the gene matches: 10. Germline V gene sequence: CDR1 GTSNPN, CDR2 SVGIG (reference sequence). This CDR3 is 14 amino acids long. The CDR3 sequence is CAWGQGEFGTEAFF. The CDR3, as DNA: TGTGCCTGGGGGCAGGGGGAATTCGGCACTGAAGCTTTCTTT.

The rearrangement joins TRBV7-9 to TRBJ1-1, with D tentatively TRBD1 (5 bases). Trimming shortened V by 2 bases and J by 1 base, and 14 bases separated the two germline ends. CDR1 SEHNR and CDR2 FQNEAQ come from the germline V gene (reference sequence). The length of the CDR3 is 16 residues. CDR3 amino acids: CASSLSGGRGNTEAFF. The DNA of the CDR3 is TGTGCCAGCAGCTTATCCGGGGGGAGGGGGAACACTGAAGCTTTCTTT.

The chain employs TRBV5-8 and TRBJ2-7; TRBD1 aligns across 8 bases. J lost 1 base, V lost 3 bases, and 6 bases had no gene match. CDR3 length: 15 amino acids. The germline CDR1 and CDR2 sequences are SGHTS and YDEGEE. CDR3 bases: TGTGCCAGCAGCTGGGACAGGTTGATTTCCTACGAGCAGTACTTC. This codes for CASSWDRLISYEQYF.

The chain carries TRBV28 and TRBJ2-7, with no clear D. The CDR3 totals 15 residues. With 3 bases removed from V and 2 bases from J, the gap between germline ends came to 14 bases. CDR1 and CDR2 (germline): MDHEN, SYDVKM. The CDR3 spells CASSFGPPYAYEQYF. The DNA for the CDR3 is TGTGCCAGCAGTTTTGGGCCTCCTTACGCCTACGAGCAGTACTTC.

This clone appeared a few times. The J gene is TRBJ2-3, the V gene TRBV14; 14 positions match TRBD2. CDR1 and CDR2 (germline): SGHDN, FVKESK. This CDR3 contains 16 residues. Germline trimming cut 5 bases from V and 7 bases from J; bases unmatched to any gene: 8. The CDR3, as DNA: TGTGCCAGCAGCAGGACTAGCGGGAGGTCATCCCATACGCAGTATTTT. Protein: CASSRTSGRSSHTQYF.

This clone was seen a few times. J is TRBJ1-2 and V is TRBV5-5, with 7 bases fitting TRBD1. Germline assignment: CDR1 SGHKS and CDR2 YYEKEE (reference sequence). Trimming removed 4 bases from V and 4 bases from J; junction bases left unmatched: 10. This CDR3 has 15 amino acids. CDR3 in DNA: TGTGCCAGCAGCCCGGGGTGGGACAGCATCTATGGCTACACCTTC. Its protein is CASSPGWDSIYGYTF.

This CDR3 is CASSHTPRDTQYF. As DNA, the CDR3 is TGTGCCAGCAGCCATACCCCGAGGGATACGCAGTATTTT. The chain employs TRBV13 and TRBJ2-3; D is undetermined. The CDR3 loop spans 13 amino acids. V lost 5 bases and J lost 6, with 12 bases in between. Per the germline V gene, CDR1 is PRHDT and CDR2 is FYEKMQ (reference sequence).

V and J are TRBV11-3 and TRBJ1-4; D is possibly TRBD1 (5 bases). V gave up 5 bases and J gave up 0 bases, with 10 bases separating them. The germline V gene has CDR1 SGHNT and CDR2 YENEEA. There are 15 residues in the CDR3. The CDR3 loop is CASSRDFSTNEKLFF. The CDR3 nucleotides are TGTGCCAGCAGCCGGGACTTCTCAACTAATGAAAAACTGTTTTTT.

The CDR3 loop reads CASSAQTGFGLYTF. The CDR3 DNA is TGTGCCAGTAGTGCGCAGACAGGGTTTGGCCTATACACCTTC. The V gene is TRBV19, the J gene TRBJ1-2, with 7 positions matching TRBD1. There are 14 residues in the CDR3. With 5 bases clipped from V and 11 bases from J, the junction kept 14 bases outside the gene matches. The germline V gene has CDR1 LNHDA and CDR2 SQIVND (reference sequence).

This chain connects TRBV4-1 to TRBJ2-3, with 10 bases identical to TRBD2. Germline values: CDR1 MGHRA, CDR2 YSYEKL. Losses at the gene ends were 2 bases for V and 5 bases for J; bases not matched to a gene: 13. This CDR3 region has 18 residues. For the CDR3, the DNA is TGCGCCAGCAGCCAAAAGGGACAGCGGGGGGGACAACTAGATACGCAGTATTTT. Translating gives CASSQKGQRGGQLDTQYF.

V and J are TRBV27 and TRBJ2-7; 7 nucleotides align to TRBD1. From germline, CDR1 is MNHEY and CDR2 SMNVEV (reference sequence). J was trimmed by 5 bases and V by 10 bases; bases with no gene match: 8. The length of the CDR3 is 12 residues. This CDR3 reads CATSTGFNEQYF. The CDR3 region has the DNA TGTGCCACCTCGACAGGGTTCAACGAGCAGTACTTC.

The CDR3 nucleotides read TGTGCCAGCTCACCCTCGGGGGGCCGAGATACGCAGTATTTT. Its protein product is CASSPSGGRDTQYF. This chain links TRBV18 with TRBJ2-3; possibly TRBD2 for D (7 bases). V was shortened by 3 bases and J by 5 bases, with 12 bases between the two germline ends. Germline V CDR1 and CDR2: KGHSH, LQKENI. The CDR3 runs 14 residues.

The rearrangement uses TRBV6-1 and TRBJ1-2; 7 bases are a match to TRBD1. J was trimmed by 5 bases and V by 5 bases; bases with no gene match: 8. CDR1 is MNHNS, CDR2 SASEGT, per germline. The CDR3 length is 14 residues. The CDR3 loop reads CASSLVQGMYGYTF. DNA of the CDR3: TGTGCCAGCAGTCTAGTACAGGGGATGTATGGCTACACCTTC.

CDR3 nucleotide sequence: TGTGCCAGCAGCTTGGGGACTAGCGGGGGAGATACGCAGTATTTT. Translating gives CASSLGTSGGDTQYF. The rearrangement uses TRBV5-6 and TRBJ2-3; 13 nucleotides line up with TRBD2. The CDR3 is 15 amino acids. CDR1 and CDR2 (germline): SGHDT, YYEEEE. The ends lost 0 bases at V and 5 bases at J; junction bases unmatched: 0. The full variable domain, completed using reference TRBV5-6 and TRBJ2-3, is DAGVTQSPTHLIKTRGQQVTLRCSPKSGHDTVSWYQQALGQGPQFIFQYYEEEERQRGNFPDRFSGHQFPNYSSELNVNALLLGDSALYLCASSLGTSGGDTQYFGPGTRLTVL.